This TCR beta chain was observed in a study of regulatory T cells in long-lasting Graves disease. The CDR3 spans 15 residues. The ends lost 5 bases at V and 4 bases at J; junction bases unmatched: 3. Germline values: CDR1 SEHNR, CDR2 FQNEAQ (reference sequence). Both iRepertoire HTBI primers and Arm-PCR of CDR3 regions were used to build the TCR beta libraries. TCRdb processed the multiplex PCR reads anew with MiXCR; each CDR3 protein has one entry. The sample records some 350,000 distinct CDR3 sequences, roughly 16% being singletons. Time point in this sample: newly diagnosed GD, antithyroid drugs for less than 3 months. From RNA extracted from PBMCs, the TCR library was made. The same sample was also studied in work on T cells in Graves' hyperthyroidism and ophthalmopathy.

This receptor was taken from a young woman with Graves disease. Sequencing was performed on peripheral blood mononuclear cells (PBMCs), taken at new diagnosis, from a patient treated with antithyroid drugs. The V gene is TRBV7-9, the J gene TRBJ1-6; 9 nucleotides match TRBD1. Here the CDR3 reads CASSRGQGYNSPLHF. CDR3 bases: TGTGCCAGCAGCCGCGGACAGGGGTATAATTCACCCCTCCACTTT.